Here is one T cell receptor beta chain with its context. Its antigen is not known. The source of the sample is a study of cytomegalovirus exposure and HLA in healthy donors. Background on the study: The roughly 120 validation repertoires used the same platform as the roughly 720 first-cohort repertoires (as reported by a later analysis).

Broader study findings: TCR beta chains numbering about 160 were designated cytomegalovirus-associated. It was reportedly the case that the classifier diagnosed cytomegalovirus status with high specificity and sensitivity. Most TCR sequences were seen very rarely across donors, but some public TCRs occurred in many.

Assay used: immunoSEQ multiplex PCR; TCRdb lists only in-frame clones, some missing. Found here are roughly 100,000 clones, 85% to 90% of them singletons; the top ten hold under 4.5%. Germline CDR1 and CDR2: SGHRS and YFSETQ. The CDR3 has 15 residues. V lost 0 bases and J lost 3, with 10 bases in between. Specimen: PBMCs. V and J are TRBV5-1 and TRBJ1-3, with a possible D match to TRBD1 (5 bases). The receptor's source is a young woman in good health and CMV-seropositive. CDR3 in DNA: TGCGCCAGCAGCTTGGAACCGGGGGTTGGAAACACCATATATTTT. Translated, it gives CASSLEPGVGNTIYF.